This T cell receptor beta chain was identified during a study of glioma-infiltrating T cells after dendritic cell vaccination. Notes on this clone: Its antigen is currently unknown.

Time point in this sample: after dendritic cell vaccination, including at tumor progression/relapse. Before vaccination, two weeks after the third vaccination, and at progression, PBMC were collected. The immunoSEQ assay amplified TCRB CDR3 from up to roughly 2 ug DNA. TCRdb's copy holds only in-frame clones and misses some; the assay was immunoSEQ multiplex PCR. Here the sample spans tens of thousands of clones, around 83% being singletons. General observations from the study: Higher TCR clonality did not directly relate to longer survival.

The starting material was blood, obtained after dendritic cell vaccination. This receptor was identified in a human donor with glioblastoma.

The CDR3 sequence is CASSQALLTEAFF. The DNA for the CDR3 is TGCGCCAGCAGCCAAGCCCTCCTGACTGAAGCTTTCTTT. This chain joins TRBV4-3 and TRBJ1-1; no reliable D call. Germline assignment: CDR1 LGHNA and CDR2 YSLEER. CDR3 size: 13 residues. Trimming removed 1 base from V and 5 bases from J, with 8 bases in between.